A selection of T cell receptor beta chains follows, all from one sample in a study of molecular identifiers for immune sequencing clone quantification. One entry per CDR3 protein results from TCRdb running MiXCR on the PCR reads. Seen here are a few hundred thousand distinct CDR3 sequences, about a quarter observed once, and the top ten hold over 0.6%. Sequenced input: naive CD8+ T cells from blood, with Jurkat cell RNA spiked in. These receptors came from a human donor in good health. Some libraries in this study had Jurkat cell RNA spiked in. CDR3s include the opening cysteine and the closing phenylalanine or tryptophan. Rows may omit the clone size; those that give it use once, few, many or a size class.

clone size,V gene,J gene,CDR3 protein
few,TRBV6-2/TRBV6-3,TRBJ2-7,CASSPPTGGLHEQYF
few,TRBV7-9,TRBJ2-1,CASSYTSGSPQGEQFF
many,TRBV6-5,TRBJ1-5,CASSYLGSNQPQHF
few,TRBV10-3,TRBJ1-4,CAISEEGGDEKLFF
NA,TRBV4-3,TRBJ1-3,CASSLGTGLGNTIYF
NA,TRBV20-1,TRBJ1-3,CSASDGLGGNTIYF
few,TRBV19,TRBJ2-1,CASSIFSGGNDNEQFF
few,TRBV20-1,TRBJ2-7,CSARDFREGVRQYF
few,TRBV7-2,TRBJ2-5,CASSGDWGETQYF
few,TRBV2,TRBJ2-2,CASRATGGADTGELFF
many,TRBV24-1,TRBJ2-3,CATSETRTSFTGGPDTQYF
many,TRBV20-1,TRBJ2-7,CSACGREGLYEQYF